This is a list of T cell receptor beta chains from one sample in a study of early T cells in non-severe SARS-CoV-2 infection. TCRdb reprocessed the 5' RACE reads via MiXCR and lists one record per CDR3 protein. The repertoire holds about 26,000 distinct CDR3 sequences, less than 6.5% seen once, with 4% in the top ten. Sample: whole blood. All receptors come from an adult who was a healthcare worker with PCR-confirmed SARS-CoV-2 infection or an uninfected control (not recorded which). CDR3s include the opening cysteine and the closing phenylalanine or tryptophan. Each record gives: D gene, V gene, J gene, clone size, CDR3 protein, CDR3 DNA. The D gene is left open where the match is weak. Clone size, where shown, is once, few, many, or a class for clones that have expanded.

TRBD1,TRBV19,TRBJ2-2,few,CASSPQGAGELFF,TGTGCCAGTAGTCCACAGGGGGCCGGGGAGCTGTTTTTT
TRBD1,TRBV6-5,TRBJ2-7,many,CASSRDGTGVKQYF,TGTGCCAGCAGCAGAGACGGGACAGGGGTGAAGCAGTACTTC
.,TRBV10-3,TRBJ1-2,many,CAISDAGLGYGYTF,TGTGCCATCAGTGATGCGGGGCTTGGCTATGGCTACACCTTC
.,TRBV18,TRBJ1-4,.,CASSPGTPNEKLFF,TGTGCCAGCTCACCAGGGACTCCCAATGAAAAACTGTTTTTT
.,TRBV15,TRBJ2-3,few,CATSRDNPRTDTQYF,TGTGCCACCAGCAGAGATAATCCAAGGACAGATACGCAGTATTTT
TRBD1,TRBV4-1,TRBJ2-1,many,CASSQRDRVNEQFF,TGCGCCAGCAGCCAAAGGGACAGGGTCAATGAGCAGTTCTTC
.,TRBV3-1,TRBJ1-2,.,CASSHPDLRGGYTF,TGTGCCAGCAGCCACCCGGACCTGAGGGGAGGCTACACCTTC
TRBD2,TRBV6-5,TRBJ2-3,.,CASTSPLGLAGTDTQYF,TGTGCCAGCACCTCCCCCCTGGGACTAGCGGGCACAGATACGCAGTATTTT
.,TRBV5-5,TRBJ2-2,.,CASSLSGDGELFF,TGTGCCAGCAGCTTATCCGGGGACGGGGAGCTGTTTTTT
.,TRBV20-1,TRBJ2-7,few,CSARGETGLYEQYF,TGCAGTGCTAGAGGGGAAACAGGTCTCTACGAGCAGTACTTC
TRBD1,TRBV7-2,TRBJ1-2,medium-sized,CASSQMGQGYGYTF,TGTGCCAGCAGCCAGATGGGACAGGGCTATGGCTACACCTTC
TRBD1,TRBV10-2,TRBJ1-2,medium-sized,CASSRDRTNYGYTF,TGCGCCAGCAGCCGGGACAGGACTAACTATGGCTACACCTTC
.,TRBV12-3/TRBV12-4,TRBJ2-7,many,CASSFSYEQYF,TGTGCCAGCAGTTTCTCCTACGAGCAGTACTTC
.,TRBV5-6,TRBJ2-7,.,CASSPGPGRSYEQYF,TGTGCCAGCAGCCCCGGTCCGGGACGCTCCTACGAGCAGTACTTC
.,TRBV25-1,TRBJ2-6,few,CASEGPLSGANVLTF,TGTGCCAGCGAGGGACCCCTCTCTGGGGCCAACGTCCTGACTTTC
.,TRBV6-5,TRBJ1-6,medium-sized,CASSYSSRTNSPLHF,TGTGCCAGCAGTTACTCTAGCCGGACCAATTCACCCCTCCACTTT
TRBD2,TRBV7-3,TRBJ2-3,few,CASSLTTGLAGADTQYF,TGTGCCAGCAGCTTGACCACGGGGCTAGCGGGGGCAGATACGCAGTATTTT
.,TRBV2,TRBJ1-2,few,CASSDGVGISEYGYTF,TGTGCCAGCAGTGATGGCGTGGGAATCTCGGAATATGGCTACACCTTC
.,TRBV18,TRBJ1-1,many,CASSPTGGWRNTEAFF,TGTGCCAGCTCACCTACCGGAGGTTGGCGGAACACTGAAGCTTTCTTT
.,TRBV2,TRBJ2-7,many,CASSVSYEQYF,TGTGCCAGCAGTGTCTCCTACGAGCAGTACTTC
.,TRBV15,TRBJ2-1,medium-sized,CATSPNSPYGSYNEQFF,TGTGCCACCAGCCCGAACAGCCCCTACGGCTCCTACAATGAGCAGTTCTTC
.,TRBV9,TRBJ2-5,few,CASSPRQGQETQYF,TGTGCCAGCAGCCCCAGGCAGGGCCAAGAGACCCAGTACTTC
TRBD1,TRBV25-1,TRBJ1-2,many,CASGKGAAGYTF,TGTGCCAGCGGGAAGGGGGCGGCTGGCTACACCTTC
TRBD1,TRBV7-9,TRBJ2-3,.,CASSRTPDRGGPGHPTDTQYF,TGTGCCAGCAGCCGGACTCCAGACAGGGGAGGACCGGGGCACCCCACAGATACGCAGTATTTT
TRBD1,TRBV7-6,TRBJ1-2,.,CASSPGQGGIGYTF,TGTGCCAGCAGCCCGGGACAGGGCGGGATTGGCTACACCTTC
.,TRBV18,TRBJ1-3,many,CASSQAQTGFSGNTIYF,TGTGCCAGCTCACAAGCCCAAACAGGTTTCTCTGGAAACACCATATATTTT
.,TRBV10-1,TRBJ2-3,many,CASSESRGRRATDTQYF,TGCGCCAGCAGTGAGTCGAGGGGGAGGAGGGCCACAGATACGCAGTATTTT
TRBD1,TRBV4-1,TRBJ1-6,few,CASSGGTGGNSPLHF,TGCGCCAGCAGCGGGGGGACAGGGGGGAATTCACCCCTCCATTTT
.,TRBV7-3,TRBJ2-1,many,CASSSQSYNEQFF,TGTGCCAGCAGCTCCCAATCCTACAATGAGCAGTTCTTC
TRBD1,TRBV7-6,TRBJ1-4,many,CASSFDRDLTNEKLFF,TGTGCCAGCAGCTTTGACAGGGACCTGACTAATGAAAAACTGTTTTTT
TRBD1,TRBV20-1,TRBJ2-7,few,CSGQGHYEQYF,TGCAGCGGACAGGGACACTACGAGCAGTACTTC
.,TRBV10-3,TRBJ2-1,medium-sized,CAIRNRDIVNEQFF,TGTGCCATCAGAAACAGGGATATAGTCAATGAGCAGTTCTTC
TRBD1,TRBV7-6,TRBJ1-1,many,CASSYPTGMNTEAFF,TGTGCCAGCAGCTACCCGACAGGGATGAACACTGAAGCTTTCTTT
TRBD1,TRBV12-3/TRBV12-4,TRBJ2-4,many,CARRQGKNIQYF,TGTGCCAGAAGACAGGGCAAAAACATTCAGTACTTC
TRBD1,TRBV18,TRBJ2-7,many,CASSPTGVASYEQYF,TGTGCCAGCTCACCAACAGGGGTCGCTTCCTACGAGCAGTACTTC
.,TRBV11-2,TRBJ2-1,many,CASNYIYNEQFF,TGTGCCAGCAACTACATCTACAATGAGCAGTTCTTC
.,TRBV19,TRBJ1-4,few,CASSLWGLNEKLFF,TGTGCCAGTAGCCTCTGGGGGTTAAATGAAAAACTGTTTTTT
.,TRBV6-1,TRBJ2-3,few,CASSEAAGTQYF,TGTGCCAGCAGTGAAGCGGCAGGGACGCAGTATTTT
.,TRBV25-1,TRBJ1-2,many,CASSELGYGYTF,TGTGCCAGCAGTGAATTGGGTTATGGCTACACCTTC
.,TRBV6-2/TRBV6-3,TRBJ1-5,many,CASSRFGREGQPQHF,TGTGCCAGCAGTCGCTTCGGAAGGGAAGGTCAGCCCCAGCATTTT
.,TRBV6-1,TRBJ1-5,medium-sized,CASSVELNQPQHF,TGTGCCAGCAGTGTGGAGCTGAATCAGCCCCAGCATTTT
.,TRBV11-2,TRBJ2-5,.,CASSLLQQTQYF,TGTGCCAGCAGCTTACTTCAGCAGACCCAGTACTTC
.,TRBV7-6,TRBJ2-1,medium-sized,CASSHRDDEQFF,TGTGCCAGCAGCCATAGGGACGATGAGCAGTTCTTC
.,TRBV6-5,TRBJ2-1,many,CASSYPQQGNNEQFF,TGTGCCAGCAGTTATCCCCAACAGGGCAACAATGAGCAGTTCTTC
.,TRBV10-3,TRBJ2-3,many,CAISVRGSDTQYF,TGTGCCATCAGTGTGCGAGGATCAGATACGCAGTATTTT
TRBD1,TRBV11-2,TRBJ2-7,many,CASSPLGRTGGSQYEQYF,TGTGCCAGCAGCCCCCTGGGCCGGACAGGGGGCTCACAATACGAGCAGTACTTC
TRBD2,TRBV7-6,TRBJ2-2,medium-sized,CASSLVTSGGARGTGELFF,TGTGCCAGCAGCTTAGTGACTAGCGGGGGGGCTCGTGGCACCGGGGAGCTGTTTTTT